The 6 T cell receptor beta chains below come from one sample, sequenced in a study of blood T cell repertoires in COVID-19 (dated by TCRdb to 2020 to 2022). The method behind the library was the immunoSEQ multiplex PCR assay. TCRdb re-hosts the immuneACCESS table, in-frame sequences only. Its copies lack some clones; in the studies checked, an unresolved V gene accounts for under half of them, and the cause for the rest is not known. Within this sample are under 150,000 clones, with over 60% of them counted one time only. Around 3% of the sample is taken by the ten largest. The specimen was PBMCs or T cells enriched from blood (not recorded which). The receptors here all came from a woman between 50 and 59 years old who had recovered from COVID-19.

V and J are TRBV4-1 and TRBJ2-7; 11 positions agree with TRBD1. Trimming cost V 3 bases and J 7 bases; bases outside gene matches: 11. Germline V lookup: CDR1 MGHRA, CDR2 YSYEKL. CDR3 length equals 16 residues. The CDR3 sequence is CASSHGAGQGGREQYF. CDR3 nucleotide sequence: TGCGCCAGCAGCCACGGTGCGGGACAGGGGGGTCGGGAGCAGTACTTC.

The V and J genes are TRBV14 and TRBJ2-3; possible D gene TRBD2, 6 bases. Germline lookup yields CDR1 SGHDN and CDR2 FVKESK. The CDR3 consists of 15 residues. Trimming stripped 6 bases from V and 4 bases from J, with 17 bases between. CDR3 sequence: CASSPRRELADTQYF. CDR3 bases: TGTGCCAGCAGTCCCAGGAGGGAATTGGCAGATACGCAGTATTTT.

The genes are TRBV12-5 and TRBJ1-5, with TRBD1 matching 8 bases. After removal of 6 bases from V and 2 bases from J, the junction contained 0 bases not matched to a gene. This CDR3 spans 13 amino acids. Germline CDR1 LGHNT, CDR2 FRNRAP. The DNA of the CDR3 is TGTGCTAGTGGGGGACAGGGCAATCAGCCCCAGCATTTT. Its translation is CASGGQGNQPQHF.

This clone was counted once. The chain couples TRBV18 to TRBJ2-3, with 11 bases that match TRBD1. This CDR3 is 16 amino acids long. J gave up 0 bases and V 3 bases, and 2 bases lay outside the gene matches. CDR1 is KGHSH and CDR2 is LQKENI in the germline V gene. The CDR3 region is CASSPGQGASTDTQYF. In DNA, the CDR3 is TGTGCCAGCTCACCCGGACAGGGGGCCAGCACAGATACGCAGTATTTT.

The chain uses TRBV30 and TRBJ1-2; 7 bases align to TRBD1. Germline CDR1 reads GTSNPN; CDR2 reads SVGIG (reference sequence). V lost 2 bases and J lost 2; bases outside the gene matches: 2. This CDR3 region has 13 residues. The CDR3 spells CAWSPQGNYGYTF. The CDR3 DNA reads TGTGCCTGGAGTCCACAGGGGAACTATGGCTACACCTTC.

DNA of the CDR3: TGTGCCAGCACCATCTACAGGGACTCTGGAAACACCATATATTTT. Protein: CASTIYRDSGNTIYF. The genes are TRBV7-9 and TRBJ1-3; weak D call: TRBD1 (6 bases). Germline V CDR1 and CDR2: SEHNR, FQNEAQ (reference sequence). The CDR3 covers 15 residues. V was pared by 7 bases and J by 0 bases, with 13 bases between.